This T cell receptor (beta chain) was recorded in a study of T cell responses to AZD1222 COVID-19 vaccine. The CDR3 has 16 amino acids. Germline V gene sequence: CDR1 SGHRS, CDR2 YFSETQ. Trimming removed 4 bases at V and 0 bases at J, with 11 bases between. Study-level findings and limits: Clonal diversity was possibly underestimated; the donors were predominantly white British and more often female. Targets within unmutated variant regions were reportedly found for nearly half of spike-specific TCRs. Regions 160-218 and 743-854 held dominance among vaccine-associated CD4 TCRs, which spanned spike.

To note about this clone: Antigen specificity is unknown.

Here immunoSEQ multiplex PCR was the method, and the copy in TCRdb shows in-frame clones only, minus some. This table has 150,000 to 160,000 clones, 90% appearing once. This clonotype was sampled from an adult in good health. The material was peripheral blood, obtained on day 0 of AZD1222 vaccination. V gene TRBV5-1 combines with J gene TRBJ2-6, with a possible D match to TRBD2 (7 bases). The CDR3 nucleotides read TGCGCCAGCAGCCTGAGGGGGGGCTCTGGGGCCAACGTCCTGACTTTC. Translation gives CASSLRGGSGANVLTF.